One and the same sample provided the 28 T cell receptor beta chains below, sequenced in a study of blood T cell repertoires in COVID-19. Libraries were prepared by immunoSEQ multiplex PCR; TCRdb keeps only in-frame clonotypes and omits some of them. This sample has roughly 130,000 clones, with roughly 84% found just once. Specimen: peripheral blood. The receptor set was obtained from a woman younger than 45 who had recovered from COVID-19.

V usage is TRBV5-5 and J usage is TRBJ2-1; 10 bases fit TRBD2. With V trimmed by 0 bases and J by 8 bases, 8 bases remained unmatched. This CDR3 is built from 16 residues. Germline assignment: CDR1 SGHKS and CDR2 YYEKEE (reference sequence). This CDR3 reads CASSLEGWLAGDEQFF. CDR3 nucleotide sequence: TGTGCCAGCAGCTTGGAAGGTTGGCTAGCGGGGGATGAGCAGTTCTTC.

This clone was seen a single time. The V call is TRBV27, the J call TRBJ2-1, with 9 nucleotides matching TRBD1. Germline CDR1 MNHEY, CDR2 SMNVEV (reference sequence). J gave up 8 bases and V 5 bases, and 7 bases lay outside the gene matches. The CDR3 spans 14 residues. The CDR3, as DNA: TGTGCCAGCAGTACAGGGGGCTTCAGAGATGAGCAGTTCTTC. Translation gives CASSTGGFRDEQFF.

J is TRBJ1-1 and V is TRBV9, with TRBD1 identical over 8 bases. Germline-derived CDR1 and CDR2 are SGDLS and YYNGEE. Trimming took 4 bases from V and 2 from J; bases not matched to a gene: 7. CDR3 length: 15 amino acids. The CDR3 is CASSQSGTGNTEAFF. The CDR3 DNA follows: TGTGCCAGCAGCCAATCCGGGACAGGAAACACTGAAGCTTTCTTT.

The chain has TRBV7-2 and TRBJ1-6, with D possibly matching TRBD1 (6 bases). The germline V and J ends were trimmed by 9 bases and 3 bases, with 12 bases remaining between them. CDR1 is SGHTA and CDR2 is FQGNSA in the germline V gene. This CDR3 has 14 residues. This CDR3 is CASNNRVYNSPLHF. Written as DNA, the CDR3 is TGTGCCAGTAATAACAGGGTCTATAATTCACCCCTCCACTTT.

There are a few counts of this clone. The rearrangement uses TRBV7-9 and TRBJ2-3; D is uncertain. With 4 bases removed from V and 4 bases from J, the gap between germline ends came to 9 bases. This CDR3 has 13 amino acids. Germline-derived CDR1 and CDR2 are SEHNR and FQNEAQ (reference sequence). The CDR3, as DNA: TGTGCCAGCAGCTCTAAAAACCCAGATACGCAGTATTTT. Amino acid sequence: CASSSKNPDTQYF.

The V call is TRBV5-6, the J call TRBJ2-7, with TRBD2 identical over 10 bases. Unmatched junction bases numbered 4, after V lost 4 bases and J lost 0 bases. Germline loops: CDR1 SGHDT, CDR2 YYEEEE. The CDR3 loop spans 15 amino acids. This chain's CDR3 is CASSLSGRFSYEQYF. The CDR3, as DNA: TGTGCCAGCAGCCTTAGCGGGAGGTTCTCCTACGAGCAGTACTTC.

This rearrangement joins TRBV27 to TRBJ2-7; 8 bases match TRBD1. Germline-derived CDR1 and CDR2 are MNHEY and SMNVEV (reference sequence). There are 14 residues in the CDR3. J was trimmed by 6 bases and V by 4 bases; bases with no gene match: 8. DNA of the CDR3: TGTGCCAGCAGTTGGGCAGGGGGCTACTCCGAGCAGTACTTC. Its protein is CASSWAGGYSEQYF.

The V and J genes are TRBV13 and TRBJ1-1; a weak D match, TRBD1 (5 bases). Between the trimmed V and J ends, which lost 4 bases and 1 base, there was a span of 7 bases. The CDR3 runs to 13 residues. CDR1 and CDR2 from the germline V gene are PRHDT and FYEKMQ (reference sequence). The CDR3 reads CASSSTENTEAFF. The CDR3 coding sequence is TGTGCCAGCAGCTCGACAGAGAACACTGAAGCTTTCTTT.

V and J are TRBV15 and TRBJ2-6, with a tentative D call TRBD1 (6 bases). The CDR3 contains 16 residues. CDR1 and CDR2 (germline): LNHNV, YYDKDF (reference sequence). V gave up 4 bases and J gave up 2 bases, with 12 bases separating them. This CDR3 reads CATSTRSGAGANVLTF. The CDR3 region has the DNA TGTGCCACCAGCACCAGGTCAGGGGCTGGGGCCAACGTCCTGACTTTC.

The V and J genes are TRBV6-1 and TRBJ1-3, with D maybe TRBD1 (6 bases). Per the germline V gene, CDR1 is MNHNS and CDR2 is SASEGT. The CDR3 length is 16 residues. Trimming left V 4 bases short and J 0 bases short, with 13 bases between. This CDR3 is CASSGGTTGSGNTIYF. As DNA, the CDR3 is TGTGCCAGCAGTGGGGGGACAACAGGCTCTGGAAACACCATATATTTT.

The chain joins TRBV4-2 to TRBJ1-5; weak D call: TRBD1 (6 bases). Looked up from germline, CDR1 is LGHNA and CDR2 is YNFKEQ. This CDR3 spans 16 amino acids. Trimming cost V 0 bases and J 5 bases, with 14 bases left between them. CDR3 nucleotide sequence: TGTGCCAGCAGCCAAGAAACAGGGTATAACGATCAGCCCCAGCATTTT. This encodes CASSQETGYNDQPQHF.

The chain joins TRBV6-5 to TRBJ1-2, with 8 bases fitting TRBD1. Germline V lookup: CDR1 MNHEY, CDR2 SVGAGI. After removal of 5 bases from V and 5 bases from J, the junction contained 10 bases not matched to a gene. CDR3 size: 15 residues. The CDR3 is CASSPHRGDNYGYTF. In nucleotides, the CDR3 is TGTGCCAGCAGTCCGCACAGGGGGGATAATTATGGCTACACCTTC.

A single count supports this clone. V and J are TRBV27 and TRBJ2-7, with TRBD1 as a possible D gene (5 bases). The CDR3 covers 13 residues. CDR1 and CDR2 from the germline V gene are MNHEY and SMNVEV (reference sequence). Deletions cut 3 bases from V and 6 bases from J, with 12 bases between. The CDR3 sequence: CASSFRQGGEQYF. The CDR3, as DNA: TGTGCCAGCAGTTTTCGGCAGGGTGGCGAGCAGTACTTC.

V and J are TRBV5-6 and TRBJ2-1; D remains unclear. This CDR3 contains 14 residues. V lost 4 bases to trimming and J lost 8 bases, with 16 bases between them. Germline CDR1 is SGHDT and CDR2 is YYEEEE. CDR3 sequence reads: CASSAAGSRHEQFF. The CDR3 nucleotides are TGTGCCAGCAGCGCCGCCGGGTCAAGGCATGAGCAGTTCTTC.

The CDR3 loop reads CASSQAGSGNTIYF. As DNA, the CDR3 is TGCGCCAGCAGCCAAGCGGGGAGTGGAAACACCATATATTTT. The chain employs TRBV4-1 and TRBJ1-3; D is unclear. The CDR3 extends over 14 amino acids. Germline V lookup: CDR1 MGHRA, CDR2 YSYEKL. V was trimmed by 1 base and J by 3 bases, leaving 7 bases between them.

The chain couples TRBV19 to TRBJ2-5; 9 bases fit TRBD1. V lost 6 bases, J lost 7 bases, and 9 bases stayed unmatched. Germline CDR1 LNHDA, CDR2 SQIVND (reference sequence). The CDR3 extends over 14 amino acids. CDR3 region: CASSGTGLFSTQYF. CDR3 DNA sequence: TGTGCCAGTAGCGGGACAGGGTTGTTTTCGACCCAGTACTTC.

The J gene is TRBJ2-5, the V gene TRBV11-1; 9 bases match TRBD2. Germline V gives CDR1 SGHAT, CDR2 FQDESV (reference sequence). The length of the CDR3 is 15 residues. Germline trimming cut 5 bases from V and 3 bases from J; bases unmatched to any gene: 7. The CDR3 region is CASSMRLAEKETQYF. CDR3 DNA sequence: TGTGCCAGCAGCATGAGACTAGCGGAGAAAGAGACCCAGTACTTC.

The V call is TRBV4-2, the J call TRBJ2-3; D not certain. The ends were cut back, 5 bases at V and 6 bases at J, with 12 bases in the middle. This CDR3 spans 13 amino acids. CDR1 and CDR2 from the germline V gene are LGHNA and YNFKEQ. CDR3 in DNA: TGTGCCAGCAGCACCGCACCCGGGGATACGCAGTATTTT. Translated, it gives CASSTAPGDTQYF.

The chain joins TRBV9 to TRBJ2-1; TRBD2 matches at 10 bases. With 0 bases clipped from V and 8 bases from J, the junction kept 5 bases outside the gene matches. Looked up from germline, CDR1 is SGDLS and CDR2 is YYNGEE. The CDR3 has 15 amino acids. This CDR3 is CASSVELAGSHEQFF. CDR3 in DNA: TGTGCCAGCAGCGTAGAACTAGCGGGGTCCCATGAGCAGTTCTTC.

This clone was counted only a few times. The J gene is TRBJ1-5, the V gene TRBV3-1 (or the pseudogene TRBV3-2), with 8 bases fitting TRBD1. The CDR3 contains 14 residues. The V segment lost 4 bases and the J segment 3 bases; nucleotides outside the gene matches: 2. The V gene's germline CDR1 is LGHDT and CDR2 YNNKEL (reference sequence). The CDR3 region is CASSRTGINQPQHF. CDR3 DNA: TGTGCCAGCAGCCGGACAGGGATCAATCAGCCCCAGCATTTT.

This chain links TRBV5-5 with TRBJ1-1; tentative D call: TRBD1 (5 bases). This CDR3 spans 15 amino acids. Per germline, CDR1 SGHKS and CDR2 YYEKEE (reference sequence). The V and J ends lost 0 bases and 0 bases respectively, with 9 bases between them. The CDR3 DNA is TGTGCCAGCAGCTTGGGATCGGACATGAACACTGAAGCTTTCTTT. Its protein product is CASSLGSDMNTEAFF.

The DNA for the CDR3 is TGTGCCAGCAGCTTAATCGGGCAGGGGGACAACGAGCAGTACTTC. It encodes CASSLIGQGDNEQYF. The V and J genes are TRBV7-3 and TRBJ2-7; the match to TRBD1 covers 7 bases. The length of the CDR3 is 15 residues. V trimming: 1 base; J trimming: 5 bases; junction bases outside the gene matches: 8. Germline V gene lookup returns CDR1 SGHTA and CDR2 FQGTGA.

The rearrangement uses TRBV27 and TRBJ2-7; 9 nucleotides line up with TRBD1. V was pared by 3 bases and J by 4 bases, with 19 bases of the junction left unmatched. Germline CDR1 MNHEY, CDR2 SMNVEV (reference sequence). The CDR3 is 19 amino acids. The CDR3 loop reads CASSFRPRTGVLGTYEQYF. CDR3 coding DNA: TGTGCCAGCAGTTTCCGTCCCAGGACAGGGGTACTGGGGACTTACGAGCAGTACTTC.

CDR3 protein: CASSIGGAYEQYF. The CDR3 nucleotides read TGTGCCAGTAGTATAGGGGGGGCCTACGAGCAGTACTTC. The V and J genes are TRBV19 and TRBJ2-7, with D tentatively TRBD2 (6 bases). Trimming left V 1 base short and J 2 bases short, with 6 bases between. Germline CDR1 reads LNHDA; CDR2 reads SQIVND (reference sequence). This CDR3 contains 13 residues.

This clone occurred once. Other nucleotide sequences from this sample produce the same CDR3. The CDR3 bases are TGTGCCAGTAGTGACAGCTATGGCTACACCTTC. It specifies CASSDSYGYTF. The chain joins TRBV19 to TRBJ1-2; tentatively, D is TRBD1 (5 bases). V lost 5 bases to trimming and J lost 4 bases, with 5 bases between them. The CDR3 sequence is 11 residues long. Per the germline V gene, CDR1 is LNHDA and CDR2 is SQIVND (reference sequence).

V is TRBV4-2 and J is TRBJ2-2; D is ambiguous. The V gene's germline CDR1 is LGHNA and CDR2 YNFKEQ. The length of the CDR3 is 13 residues. Trimming left V 0 bases short and J 6 bases short, with 5 bases between. CDR3 sequence: CASSQDSAGELFF. The CDR3 nucleotides are TGTGCCAGCAGCCAAGACTCGGCCGGGGAGCTGTTTTTT.

The chain carries TRBV2 and TRBJ1-4; 7 nucleotides line up with TRBD1. The V gene's germline CDR1 is SNHLY and CDR2 FYNNEI. V lost 9 bases, J lost 8 bases, and 12 bases stayed unmatched. This CDR3 comprises 14 residues. CDR3 loop: CASDAGTVGEKLFF. For the CDR3, the DNA is TGTGCCAGTGACGCTGGGACAGTAGGCGAAAAACTGTTTTTT. The variable domain in full, completed from reference TRBV2 and TRBJ1-4, reads EPEVTQTPSHQVTQMGQEVILRCVPISNHLYFYWYRQILGQKVEFLVSFYNNEISEKSEIFDDQFSVERPDGSNFTLKIRSTKLEDSAMYFCASDAGTVGEKLFFGSGTQLSVL.

The chain links TRBV7-9 to TRBJ1-4; possibly TRBD1 for D (6 bases). The germline V and J ends were trimmed by 5 bases and 14 bases, with 27 bases remaining between them. This CDR3 contains 16 residues. CDR1 and CDR2 from the germline V gene are SEHNR and FQNEAQ (reference sequence). CDR3 residues: CASSLHRDKGRGTLFF. In DNA, the CDR3 is TGTGCCAGCAGCCTCCACCGGGACAAGGGTCGTGGTACGCTGTTTTTT.